The clone carrying this T cell receptor beta chain was found many times. Its specificity is not known. CDR3 length: 13 residues. The germline V gene encodes CDR1 MNHEY and CDR2 SVGEGT. The trim removed 7 bases at V and 7 bases at J, leaving 9 bases unmatched. Amplification of TCR beta CDR3 regions used RNA transcripts. First-round RT-PCR relied on HTBI primers, and a second-round multiplex PCR came next. Each CDR3 protein is one row after TCRdb ran MiXCR on the multiplex PCR reads. The data show about 620,000 distinct CDR3 sequences, with roughly 20% seen just once and 7.1% held by the top ten. Researchers turned away patients with other autoimmune diseases, uncontrolled infections, pregnancy or lactation. This entry belongs to a study of Graves' ophthalmopathy and Graves' hyperthyroidism. Study details: Peripheral blood samples were taken at initial diagnosis, before any treatment. Study-wide points: Among thyroid clonotypes expanded above 0.001 frequency, most also appeared in blood.

The chain has TRBV6-2 or TRBV6-3 and TRBJ1-1; TRBD1 agrees at 7 bases. The clonotype comes from a woman between 18 and 29 years old with stable Graves' hyperthyroidism. Some clones in this sample may be carry-over from other donors' samples. The specimen sequenced was peripheral blood. CDR3 in amino acids: CASTEGATGEAFF. In DNA form, the CDR3 reads TGTGCCAGCACTGAGGGGGCTACCGGTGAAGCTTTCTTT.